A selection of T cell receptor beta chains follows, all from one sample in a study of T cells in Graves' hyperthyroidism and ophthalmopathy. MiXCR, applied by TCRdb to the multiplex PCR reads, yields one record per CDR3 protein. The sample holds about 360,000 distinct CDR3 sequences; 19% are singletons and the top ten take about 3.7%. Sequenced: blood. These receptors originate from a woman between 18 and 30 years old with Graves' hyperthyroidism. Both conserved end residues are part of each CDR3. Fields, in order: V gene, clone size, D gene, J gene, CDR3 DNA, CDR3 protein. The D gene is left open where the match is weak. Expanded clones are given a class, and other clones once, few, many or no size at all.

>TRBV7-2|NA|TRBD2|TRBJ2-7
TGTGCCAGCAGCACCACCGGGACTAGCGCATACGGGCAGTACTTC
CASSTTGTSAYGQYF
>TRBV18|NA|TRBD1|TRBJ2-1
TGTGCCAGCTCACAAACAGGGGGTGAGCAGTTCTTC
CASSQTGGEQFF
>TRBV2|NA|TRBD1|TRBJ2-7
TGTGCCAGCCGCGGTTTAGACAGGGGTACGGACGAGCAGTACTTC
CASRGLDRGTDEQYF
>TRBV4-2|few|TRBD2|TRBJ2-4
TGTGCCAGCAGCCCCCGGACTGTTGGGGGGGGAGCCAAAAACATTCAGTACTTC
CASSPRTVGGGAKNIQYF
>TRBV6-1|many|TRBD1|TRBJ1-1
TGTGCCAGCAGTGAGGGACAGGCGAGGACTGAAGCTTTCTTT
CASSEGQARTEAFF
>TRBV5-5|many|TRBD1|TRBJ1-2
TGTGCCAGCAGCTTGGCCCCGGACAGGGACTATGGCTACACCTTC
CASSLAPDRDYGYTF
>TRBV4-1|many|NA|TRBJ1-1
TGCGCCAGCAGCCAATTCCTGAGCGACACTGAAGCTTTCTTT
CASSQFLSDTEAFF
>TRBV12-3/TRBV12-4|few|TRBD1|TRBJ2-7
TGTGCCAGCACCCTCGGACAGGGGCGCGAGCAGTACTTC
CASTLGQGREQYF
>TRBV12-3/TRBV12-4|many|NA|TRBJ1-3
TGTGCCAGCAGTCATCAGGGTTACTTAGGAAACACCATATATTTT
CASSHQGYLGNTIYF
>TRBV9|many|NA|TRBJ2-2
TGTGCCAGCAGCGTCCGACGCGGGACCGGGGAGCTGTTTTTT
CASSVRRGTGELFF
>TRBV6-1|many|TRBD2|TRBJ2-5
TGTGCCAGCAGTGGGGGGGGGAGTCCTCAAGAGACCCAGTACTTC
CASSGGGSPQETQYF
>TRBV12-3/TRBV12-4|NA|TRBD2|TRBJ2-3
TGTGCCAGCAGCCACAGCGGGGGGTTGTATACGCAGTATTTT
CASSHSGGLYTQYF
>TRBV7-3|many|NA|TRBJ1-2
TGTGCCAGCAGCTTAATTAGAAGGGCAGGGAATGGCTACACCTTC
CASSLIRRAGNGYTF
>TRBV6-2/TRBV6-3|many|TRBD1|TRBJ1-2
TGTGCCAGCAGAAACGACAGGGTAGGCGGCTACACCTTC
CASRNDRVGGYTF
>TRBV5-1|many|NA|TRBJ1-1
TGCGCCAGCAGCTACCACAGGGTGGACACTGAAGCTTTCTTT
CASSYHRVDTEAFF
>TRBV10-3|many|NA|TRBJ1-1
TGTGCCATCAGAACCAGATATAAGAACACTGAAGCTTTCTTT
CAIRTRYKNTEAFF
>TRBV3-1|few|NA|TRBJ2-7
TGTGCCAGCAGCCAAGTCGGCCTCGAGCAGTACTTC
CASSQVGLEQYF
>TRBV7-2|once|NA|TRBJ2-7
TGTGCCAGCAGCCCTATGTTCACCGACGAGCAGTACTTC
CASSPMFTDEQYF
>TRBV24-1|many|TRBD1|TRBJ1-2
TGTGCCACCAGTGAGGAGGGGGCTGTTGAGTATGGCTACACCTTC
CATSEEGAVEYGYTF
>TRBV18|many|NA|TRBJ1-1
TGTGCCAGCTCACCAGACACTTTCACTGAAGCTTTCTTT
CASSPDTFTEAFF